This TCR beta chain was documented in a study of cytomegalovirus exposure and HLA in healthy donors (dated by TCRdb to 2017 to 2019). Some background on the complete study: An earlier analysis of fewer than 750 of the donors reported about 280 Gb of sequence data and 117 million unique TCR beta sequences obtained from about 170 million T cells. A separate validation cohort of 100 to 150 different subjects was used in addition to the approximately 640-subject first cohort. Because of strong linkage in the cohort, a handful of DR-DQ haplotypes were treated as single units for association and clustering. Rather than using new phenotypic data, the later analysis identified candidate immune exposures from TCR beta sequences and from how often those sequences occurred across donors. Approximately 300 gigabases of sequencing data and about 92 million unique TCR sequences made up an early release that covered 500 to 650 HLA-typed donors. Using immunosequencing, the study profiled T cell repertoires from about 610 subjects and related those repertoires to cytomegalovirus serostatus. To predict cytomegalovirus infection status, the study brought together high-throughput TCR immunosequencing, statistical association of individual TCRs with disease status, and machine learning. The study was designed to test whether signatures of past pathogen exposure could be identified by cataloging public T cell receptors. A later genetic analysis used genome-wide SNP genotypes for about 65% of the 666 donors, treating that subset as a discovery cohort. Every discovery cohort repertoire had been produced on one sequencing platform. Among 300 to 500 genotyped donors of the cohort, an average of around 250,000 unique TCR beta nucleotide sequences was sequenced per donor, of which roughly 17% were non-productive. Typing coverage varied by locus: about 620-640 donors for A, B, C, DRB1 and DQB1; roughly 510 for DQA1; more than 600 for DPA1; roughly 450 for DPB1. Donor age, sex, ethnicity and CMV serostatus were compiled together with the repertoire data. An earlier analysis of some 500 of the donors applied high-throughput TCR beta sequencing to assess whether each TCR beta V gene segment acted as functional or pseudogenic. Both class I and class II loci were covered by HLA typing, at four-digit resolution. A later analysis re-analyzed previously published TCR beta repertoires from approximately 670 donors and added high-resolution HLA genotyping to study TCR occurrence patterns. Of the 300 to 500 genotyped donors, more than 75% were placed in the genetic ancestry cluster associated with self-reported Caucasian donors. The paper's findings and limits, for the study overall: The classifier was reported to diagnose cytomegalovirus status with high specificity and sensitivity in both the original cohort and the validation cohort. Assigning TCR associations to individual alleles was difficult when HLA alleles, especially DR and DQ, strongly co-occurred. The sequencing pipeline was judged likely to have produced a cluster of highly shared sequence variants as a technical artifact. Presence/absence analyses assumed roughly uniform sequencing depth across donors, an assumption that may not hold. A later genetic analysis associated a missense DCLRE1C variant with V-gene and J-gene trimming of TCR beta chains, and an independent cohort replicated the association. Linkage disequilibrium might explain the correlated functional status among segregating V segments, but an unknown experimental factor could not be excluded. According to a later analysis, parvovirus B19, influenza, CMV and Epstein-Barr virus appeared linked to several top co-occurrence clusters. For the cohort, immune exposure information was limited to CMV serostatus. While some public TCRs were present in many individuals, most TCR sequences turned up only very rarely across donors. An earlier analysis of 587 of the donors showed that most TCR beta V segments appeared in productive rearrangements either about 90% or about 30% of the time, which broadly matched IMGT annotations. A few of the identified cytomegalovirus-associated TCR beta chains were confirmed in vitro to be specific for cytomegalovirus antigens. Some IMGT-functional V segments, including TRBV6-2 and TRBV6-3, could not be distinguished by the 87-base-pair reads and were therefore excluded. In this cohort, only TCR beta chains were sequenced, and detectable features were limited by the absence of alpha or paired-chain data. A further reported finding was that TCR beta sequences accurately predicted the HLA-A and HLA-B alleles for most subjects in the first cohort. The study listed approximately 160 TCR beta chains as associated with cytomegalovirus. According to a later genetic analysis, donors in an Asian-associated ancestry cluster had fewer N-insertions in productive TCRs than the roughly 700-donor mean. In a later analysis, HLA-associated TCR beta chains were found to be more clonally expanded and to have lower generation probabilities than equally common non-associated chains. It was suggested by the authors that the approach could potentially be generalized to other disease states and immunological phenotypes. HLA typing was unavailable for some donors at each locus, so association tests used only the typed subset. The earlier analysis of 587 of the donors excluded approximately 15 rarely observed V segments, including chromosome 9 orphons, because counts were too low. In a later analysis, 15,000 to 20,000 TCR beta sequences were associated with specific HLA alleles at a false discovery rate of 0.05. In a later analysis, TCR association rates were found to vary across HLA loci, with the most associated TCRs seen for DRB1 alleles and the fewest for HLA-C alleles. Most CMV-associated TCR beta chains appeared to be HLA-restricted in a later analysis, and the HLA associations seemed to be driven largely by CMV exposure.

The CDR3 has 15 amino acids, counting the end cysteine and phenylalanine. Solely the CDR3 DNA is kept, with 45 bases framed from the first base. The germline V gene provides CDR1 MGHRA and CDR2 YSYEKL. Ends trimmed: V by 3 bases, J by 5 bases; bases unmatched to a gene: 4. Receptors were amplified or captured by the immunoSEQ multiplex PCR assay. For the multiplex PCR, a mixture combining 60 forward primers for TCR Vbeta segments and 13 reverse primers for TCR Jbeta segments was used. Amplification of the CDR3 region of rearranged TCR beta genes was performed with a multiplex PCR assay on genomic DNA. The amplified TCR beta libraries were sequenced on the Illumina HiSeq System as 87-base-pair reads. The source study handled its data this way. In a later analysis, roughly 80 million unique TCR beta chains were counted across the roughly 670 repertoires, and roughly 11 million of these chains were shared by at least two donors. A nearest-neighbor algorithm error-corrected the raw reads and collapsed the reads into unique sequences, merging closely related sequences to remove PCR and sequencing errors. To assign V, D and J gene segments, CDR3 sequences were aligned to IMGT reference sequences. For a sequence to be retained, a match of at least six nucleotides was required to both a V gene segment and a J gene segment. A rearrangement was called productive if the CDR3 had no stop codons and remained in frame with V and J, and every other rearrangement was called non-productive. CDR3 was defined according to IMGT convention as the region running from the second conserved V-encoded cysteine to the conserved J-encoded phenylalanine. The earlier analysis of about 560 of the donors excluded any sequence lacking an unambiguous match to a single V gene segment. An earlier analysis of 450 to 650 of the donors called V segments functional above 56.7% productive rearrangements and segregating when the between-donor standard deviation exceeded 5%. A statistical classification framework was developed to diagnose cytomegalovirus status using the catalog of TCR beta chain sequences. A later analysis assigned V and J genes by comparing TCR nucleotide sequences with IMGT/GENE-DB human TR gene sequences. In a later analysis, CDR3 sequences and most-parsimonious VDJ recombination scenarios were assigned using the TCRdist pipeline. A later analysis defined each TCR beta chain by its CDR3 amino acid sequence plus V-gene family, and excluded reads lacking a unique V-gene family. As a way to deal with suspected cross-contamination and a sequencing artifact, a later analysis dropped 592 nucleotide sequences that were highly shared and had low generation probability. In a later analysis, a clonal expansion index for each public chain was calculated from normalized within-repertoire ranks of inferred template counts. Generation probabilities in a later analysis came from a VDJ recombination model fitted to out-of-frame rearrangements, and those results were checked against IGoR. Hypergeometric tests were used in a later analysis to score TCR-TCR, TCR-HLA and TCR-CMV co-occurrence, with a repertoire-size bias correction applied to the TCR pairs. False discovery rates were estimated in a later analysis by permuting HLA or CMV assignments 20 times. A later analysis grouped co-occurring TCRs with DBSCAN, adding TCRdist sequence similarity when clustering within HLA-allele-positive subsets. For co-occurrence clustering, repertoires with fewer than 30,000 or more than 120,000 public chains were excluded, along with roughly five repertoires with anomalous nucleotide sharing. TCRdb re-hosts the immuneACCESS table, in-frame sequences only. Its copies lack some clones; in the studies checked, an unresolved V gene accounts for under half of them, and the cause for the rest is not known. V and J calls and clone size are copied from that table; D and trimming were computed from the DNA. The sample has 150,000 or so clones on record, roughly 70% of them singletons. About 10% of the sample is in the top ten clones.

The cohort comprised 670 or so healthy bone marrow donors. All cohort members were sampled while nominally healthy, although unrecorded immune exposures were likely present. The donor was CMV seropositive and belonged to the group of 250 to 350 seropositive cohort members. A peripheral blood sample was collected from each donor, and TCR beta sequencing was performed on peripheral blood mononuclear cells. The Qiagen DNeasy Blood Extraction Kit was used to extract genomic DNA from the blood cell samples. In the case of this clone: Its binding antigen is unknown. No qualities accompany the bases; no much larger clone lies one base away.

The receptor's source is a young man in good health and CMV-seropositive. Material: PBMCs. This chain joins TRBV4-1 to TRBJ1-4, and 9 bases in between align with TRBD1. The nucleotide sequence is TGCGCCAGCAGCCAGGCCGGGACAGGGAATGAAAAACTGTTTTTT. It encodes CASSQAGTGNEKLFF.